Each of the 26 T cell receptor beta chains below was sequenced from the same sample in a study of Ad26.COV2.S vaccination and SARS-CoV-2 variants listed by TCRdb under 2021. Libraries were built with the immunoSEQ multiplex PCR assay. TCRdb provides this immuneACCESS table in a form limited to in-frame rearrangements. Some clones are lacking; in checked studies, under half of them reflect an unresolved V gene, and why the rest are absent is not known. The sample yields some 250,000 clones; approximately 90% were counted once. Together, the top ten hold roughly 10% of the sample. What the treatment or condition label conveys for this sample: 15 to 20 received Ad26.COV2.S at low or high dose, single or two shots; roughly five received placebo; per-sample allocation not given. Repertoires of vaccine and placebo recipients were sequenced from samples collected on day 63 after the first injection. Sequencing was performed on peripheral blood, taken in a trial of Ad26.COV2.S vaccine versus placebo. The source of these receptors is a person aged 18-65 years who received the Ad26.COV2.S COVID-19 vaccine or a placebo.

This chain links TRBV25-1 with TRBJ1-1; D remains unclear. The CDR3 loop spans 12 amino acids. The V gene lost 4 bases and the J gene lost 10 bases, with 13 bases spanning the gap. The V gene's germline CDR1 is MGHDK and CDR2 SYGVNS. CDR3 DNA sequence: TGTGCCAGCAGTGCGGGGTCCGCGGGAGCTTTCTTT. It codes for CASSAGSAGAFF.

V is TRBV18 and J is TRBJ2-5, with D maybe TRBD1 (6 bases). Germline-derived CDR1 and CDR2 are KGHSH and LQKENI. V lost 5 bases and J lost 4, with 11 bases in between. The CDR3 runs 13 residues. The DNA for the CDR3 is TGTGCCAGCTCAAGGAAGACAGGAGAGACCCAGTACTTC. Its protein product is CASSRKTGETQYF.

The genes are TRBV29-1 and TRBJ1-2; 9 bases agree with TRBD1. The V segment lost 7 bases and the J segment 4 bases; nucleotides outside the gene matches: 7. The V gene's germline CDR1 is SQVTM and CDR2 ANQGSEA. This CDR3 is built from 13 residues. The CDR3 DNA follows: TGCAGCGCTACGGACAGGGGAGCCTATGGCTACACCTTC. Amino acids: CSATDRGAYGYTF.

The chain combines TRBV18 with TRBJ1-5; D gene uncertain. Germline CDR1 reads KGHSH; CDR2 reads LQKENI. The V and J ends lost 3 bases and 2 bases respectively, with 17 bases between them. The length of the CDR3 is 17 residues. The CDR3 sequence: CASSPDAGPGGNQPQHF. CDR3 DNA: TGTGCCAGCTCACCGGACGCAGGCCCTGGGGGCAATCAGCCCCAGCATTTT.

This rearrangement joins TRBV7-8 to TRBJ1-1; D remains unclear. Germline loops: CDR1 SGHVS, CDR2 FQNEAQ. V was trimmed by 5 bases and J by 4 bases, leaving 17 bases between them. There are 15 residues in the CDR3. This chain's CDR3 is CASSPRREGSTEAFF. CDR3 sequence (DNA): TGTGCCAGCAGCCCGAGGAGGGAAGGAAGCACTGAAGCTTTCTTT. The complete variable domain, with remaining parts taken from reference TRBV7-8 and TRBJ1-1, reads GAGVSQSPRYKVAKRGQDVALRCDPISGHVSLFWYQQALGQGPEFLTYFQNEAQLDKSGLPSDRFFAERPEGSVSTLKIQRTQQEDSAVYLCASSPRREGSTEAFFGQGTRLTVV.

In this sample, this clone turned up a few times. The chain recombines TRBV28 with TRBJ1-5; 9 nucleotides agree with TRBD1. This CDR3 contains 16 residues. V lost 4 bases, J lost 2 bases, and 6 bases stayed unmatched. The V gene's germline CDR1 is MDHEN and CDR2 SYDVKM. The CDR3 DNA follows: TGTGCCAGCAGTTCCTGGGACAGGGAGGGCAATCAGCCCCAGCATTTT. This gives the protein CASSSWDREGNQPQHF. Full variable domain (missing parts from reference TRBV28 and TRBJ1-5): DVKVTQSSRYLVKRTGEKVFLECVQDMDHENMFWYRQDPGLGLRLIYFSYDVKMKEKGDIPEGYSVSREKKERFSLILESASTNQTSMYLCASSSWDREGNQPQHFGDGTRLSIL.

The chain uses TRBV27 and TRBJ2-1, with D possibly called TRBD1 or TRBD2 (5 bases each). This CDR3 has 15 amino acids. Deletions cut 4 bases from V and 1 base from J, with 11 bases between. Germline CDR1 and CDR2: MNHEY and SMNVEV (reference sequence). The CDR3 loop reads CASSSDGASYNEQFF. The CDR3, as DNA: TGTGCCAGCAGTTCCGACGGGGCATCCTACAATGAGCAGTTCTTC.

The chain has TRBV28 and TRBJ1-6; possibly TRBD1 for D (5 bases). The CDR3 consists of 17 residues. Germline V CDR1 and CDR2: MDHEN, SYDVKM. The V end lost 2 bases, the J end lost 8 bases, and 19 bases lay between the germline ends. The CDR3 DNA reads TGTGCCAGCAGTTTAAGGGTAACAGGTTATGGGGATTCACCCCTCCACTTT. It is translated as CASSLRVTGYGDSPLHF.

With regard to this clone: Other DNA sequences of this sample code for an identical CDR3. The J gene is TRBJ2-3, the V gene TRBV24-1; no clear D. Trimming took 1 base from V and 3 from J, leaving 4 bases between them. Per the germline V gene, CDR1 is KGHDR and CDR2 is SFDVKD. This CDR3 region has 13 residues. CDR3 loop: CATSDLGTDTQYF. The CDR3 DNA sequence: TGTGCCACCAGTGATTTAGGGACAGATACGCAGTATTTT.

J is TRBJ2-7 and V is TRBV12-3 or TRBV12-4, with D unresolved. The V end lost 5 bases, the J end lost 3 bases, and 8 bases lay between the germline ends. This CDR3 has 12 residues. CDR3 region: CASSVKHYEQYF. CDR3 DNA sequence: TGTGCCAGCAGTGTAAAACACTACGAGCAGTACTTC.

CDR3 nucleotides: TGTGCCATCAGTGAGCGAGGTGGGGTAGCGGAGTACAATGAGCAGTTCTTC. Translating gives CAISERGGVAEYNEQFF. The chain couples TRBV10-3 to TRBJ2-1; D perhaps matches TRBD2 (6 bases). The germline gives CDR1 ENHRY, CDR2 SYGVKD. The V gene lost 2 bases and the J gene lost 4 bases, with 18 bases spanning the gap. The CDR3 extends over 17 amino acids.

This clone was recorded a few times. V gene TRBV6-6 combines with J gene TRBJ2-5; 9 nucleotides line up with TRBD1. The CDR3 consists of 21 residues. From germline, CDR1 is MNHNY and CDR2 SVGAGI (reference sequence). The V and J ends lost 5 bases and 4 bases, in that order; junction bases with no gene match: 26. This CDR3 reads CASSPTSDGVGSGQGGETQYF. In DNA form, the CDR3 reads TGTGCCAGCAGTCCAACGTCCGATGGAGTTGGTTCGGGACAGGGTGGAGAGACCCAGTACTTC.

This chain connects TRBV6-4 to TRBJ2-5; TRBD2 aligns across 9 bases. Looked up from germline, CDR1 is MRHNA and CDR2 is SNTAGT. With V trimmed by 3 bases and J by 2 bases, 4 bases remained unmatched. The CDR3 extends over 15 amino acids. The CDR3 coding sequence is TGTGCCAGCAGTGAAGGCGGGGGGGGACAAGAGACCCAGTACTTC. It specifies CASSEGGGGQETQYF.

The chain recombines TRBV5-1 with TRBJ2-7, with 8 bases lining up with TRBD2. The CDR3 totals 15 residues. Per the germline V gene, CDR1 is SGHRS and CDR2 is YFSETQ. The trim removed 3 bases at V and 9 bases at J, leaving 14 bases unmatched. The CDR3 coding sequence is TGCGCCAGCAGCTCGCGGGGGGTTACAGCCTCGGGGCAGTACTTC. Its translation: CASSSRGVTASGQYF.

This chain joins TRBV11-3 and TRBJ1-3; 7 positions match TRBD1. Germline CDR1 SGHNT, CDR2 YENEEA. The trim removed 4 bases at V and 0 bases at J, leaving 6 bases unmatched. CDR3 length: 16 amino acids. As DNA, the CDR3 is TGTGCCAGCAGCTCAGGGGGGTACGACTCTGGAAACACCATATATTTT. Its translation is CASSSGGYDSGNTIYF.

The chain links TRBV19 to TRBJ1-2; unclear D gene. CDR3 size: 15 residues. The germline CDR1 and CDR2 sequences are LNHDA and SQIVND (reference sequence). V gave up 4 bases and J gave up 4 bases, with 16 bases separating them. CDR3 bases: TGTGCCAGTAGTAGGCAGGACGGTACGCTCTATGGCTACACCTTC. As protein: CASSRQDGTLYGYTF.

This chain links TRBV6-4 with TRBJ2-1; the D gene is possibly TRBD2 (6 bases). The CDR3 loop spans 16 amino acids. Germline V gene data show CDR1 as MRHNA and CDR2 as SNTAGT. Trimming shortened V by 6 bases and J by 5 bases, and 20 bases separated the two germline ends. The CDR3 loop is CASSPEGGRGNNEQFF. The CDR3 region has the DNA TGTGCCAGCAGCCCCGAAGGTGGGCGGGGAAACAATGAGCAGTTCTTC.

The CDR3 loop is CASSQVQRVTGGFGSHGYTF. The DNA for the CDR3 is TGTGCCAGCAGCCAAGTACAACGGGTGACAGGGGGCTTCGGGAGTCATGGCTACACCTTC. The rearrangement links TRBV14 to TRBJ1-2, with TRBD1 identical over 10 bases. Per the germline V gene, CDR1 is SGHDN and CDR2 is FVKESK. The trim removed 1 base at V and 6 bases at J, leaving 20 bases unmatched. This CDR3 region has 20 residues.

The V call is TRBV28, the J call TRBJ1-5; maybe TRBD1 (6 bases). CDR1 and CDR2 (germline): MDHEN, SYDVKM. The V and J ends lost 5 bases and 6 bases respectively, with 14 bases between them. The CDR3 consists of 14 residues. The CDR3 region is CASSKGGSGQPQHF. The CDR3 coding sequence is TGTGCCAGCAGTAAGGGGGGGAGCGGTCAGCCCCAGCATTTT.

This clone is a singleton in its sample. The chain has TRBV5-8 and TRBJ1-5; D is ambiguous. Germline lookup yields CDR1 SGHTS and CDR2 YDEGEE. The length of the CDR3 is 15 residues. V shed 0 bases and J shed 1 base, with 8 bases lying between them. DNA of the CDR3: TGTGCCAGCAGCTTGGGGTCGGGGAGCAATCAGCCCCAGCATTTT. It encodes CASSLGSGSNQPQHF.

The chain recombines TRBV6-6 with TRBJ2-7, with D possibly TRBD1 on 6 matching bases. The germline V gene has CDR1 MNHNY and CDR2 SVGAGI (reference sequence). The CDR3 sequence is 14 residues long. Trimming took off 5 bases at V and 3 bases at J, with 14 bases between the two ends. This CDR3 is CASSATGTSYEQYF. The CDR3 coding sequence is TGTGCCAGCAGTGCGACCGGGACAAGCTACGAGCAGTACTTC.

V gene TRBV28 combines with J gene TRBJ2-7; TRBD1 agrees at 8 bases. The J segment lost 3 bases and the V segment lost 2 bases, leaving 6 bases of the junction unmatched. Germline CDR1 reads MDHEN; CDR2 reads SYDVKM. The CDR3 runs to 15 residues. CDR3 sequence reads: CASSLDWTGSYEQYF. The CDR3, as DNA: TGTGCCAGCAGTTTAGACTGGACAGGGAGCTACGAGCAGTACTTC.

The chain recombines TRBV18 with TRBJ1-1; a weak D match, TRBD1 (6 bases). There are 13 residues in the CDR3. V gave up 2 bases and J gave up 7 bases, with 11 bases separating them. Per germline, CDR1 KGHSH and CDR2 LQKENI. The chain's CDR3 is CASSPIPTGEAFF. The CDR3 DNA reads TGTGCCAGCTCACCAATTCCGACAGGTGAAGCTTTCTTT. Drawing the rest from reference TRBV18 and TRBJ1-1, the complete variable domain is NAGVMQNPRHLVRRRGQEARLRCSPMKGHSHVYWYRQLPEEGLKFMVYLQKENIIDESGMPKERFSAEFPKEGPSILRIQQVVRGDSAAYFCASSPIPTGEAFFGQGTRLTVV.

This chain links TRBV10-2 with TRBJ2-2, with a possible D match to TRBD2 (5 bases). This CDR3 is built from 13 residues. Germline V gene sequence: CDR1 WSHSY, CDR2 SAAADI. V lost 4 bases and J lost 5, with 8 bases in between. This CDR3 is CASSGGKTGELFF. In DNA, the CDR3 is TGCGCCAGCAGTGGAGGGAAAACCGGGGAGCTGTTTTTT.

The J gene is TRBJ1-5, the V gene TRBV6-5; 7 nucleotides align to TRBD1. The junction had 6 bases not matched to a gene; V was cut back by 0 bases and J by 4 bases. Germline assignment: CDR1 MNHEY and CDR2 SVGAGI. The CDR3 consists of 16 residues. The CDR3 DNA reads TGTGCCAGCAGTTACTCACCGGGACAGATGAATCAGCCCCAGCATTTT. It encodes CASSYSPGQMNQPQHF.

The chain carries TRBV11-3 and TRBJ2-3, with D perhaps matching TRBD2 (6 bases). This CDR3 has 14 residues. The V and J ends lost 5 bases and 2 bases respectively, with 11 bases between them. Germline V gene lookup returns CDR1 SGHNT and CDR2 YENEEA. For the CDR3, the DNA is TGTGCCAGCAGCCCCGGCGGGGTCACAGATACGCAGTATTTT. Its translation is CASSPGGVTDTQYF.